Reported below is one TCR beta chain. Its antigen remains unidentified. TCRdb's table, derived via immunoSEQ multiplex PCR, lists solely in-frame clones and lacks some. The repertoire has about 78,000 clones, about 83% of them found once; the top ten carry approximately 3%. V dropped 0 bases and J dropped 7; count of bases not matched to a gene: 11. The CDR3 spans 17 residues. CDR1 is LNHNV, CDR2 YYDKDF, per germline (reference sequence). These data belong to a study of T cells in localized non-small cell lung cancer. Regarding the study as a whole: The study detected a median approximately 50 of the top 100 tumor clones in adjacent lung. Because only a single region of the tumor was sequenced, heterogeneity remains possible.

The sequences come from peripheral blood, collected before any cancer treatment. This chain uses TRBV15 with TRBJ2-4; 8 positions match TRBD1. This receptor was identified in a man aged 35 to 69 with stage I lung adenocarcinoma. Here the CDR3 reads CATSRDQRDRGGNIQYF. The CDR3 region has the DNA TGTGCCACCAGCAGAGATCAAAGAGACAGGGGAGGCAACATTCAGTACTTC. Full variable domain (remainder filled in from reference TRBV15 and TRBJ2-4): DAMVIQNPRYQVTQFGKPVTLSCSQTLNHNVMYWYQQKSSQAPKLLFHYYDKDFNNEADTPDNFQSRRPNTSFCFLDIRSPGLGDTAMYLCATSRDQRDRGGNIQYFGAGTRLSVL.